These 23 T cell receptor beta chains came from one sample sequenced in a study of neoadjuvant anti-PD-1 for oral cavity cancer. The data were produced by immunoSEQ multiplex PCR, yet TCRdb's version contains in-frame clones alone and is incomplete. The top ten clones hold roughly 3.4% of a sample with some 71,000 clones, around 88% of them seen once. The source material was PBMCs, sampled before nivolumab (anti-PD-1) treatment. These receptors were collected from a person between 40 and 79 years old with oral cavity squamous cell carcinoma.

The CDR3 region has the DNA TGTGCCAGCAGCTTCGGGGGTGCCAATCAGCCCCAGCATTTT. Amino acids: CASSFGGANQPQHF. This chain links TRBV5-4 with TRBJ1-5; D is possibly TRBD1 (5 bases). CDR1 SGHNT and CDR2 YYREEE come from the germline V gene (reference sequence). Trimming took 2 bases from V and 3 from J, leaving 9 bases between them. The CDR3 covers 14 residues.

The chain links TRBV5-1 to TRBJ2-7; D is ambiguous. The CDR3 is made up of 17 amino acids. V dropped 0 bases and J dropped 2 bases, with 18 bases sitting between them. Germline assignment: CDR1 SGHRS and CDR2 YFSETQ. The CDR3 sequence is CASSLARRTLLPYEQYF. The CDR3 DNA is TGCGCCAGCAGCTTGGCCCGCAGGACGCTTCTCCCCTACGAGCAGTACTTC.

The chain employs TRBV9 and TRBJ1-5; D perhaps matches TRBD1 (5 bases). The V end was cut by 0 bases, the J end by 6 bases, with 7 bases between. Looked up from germline, CDR1 is SGDLS and CDR2 is YYNGEE. The CDR3 totals 13 residues. The CDR3, as DNA: TGTGCCAGCAGCGTAGGTGGGGGTCAGCCCCAGCATTTT. Its translation: CASSVGGGQPQHF.

The genes are TRBV7-3 and TRBJ2-3, with 11 bases matching TRBD2. Trimming took 2 bases from V and 0 from J; bases not matched to a gene: 7. This CDR3 has 18 residues. Germline V lookup: CDR1 SGHTA, CDR2 FQGTGA. CDR3 protein: CASSLQGLAARSTDTQYF. CDR3 DNA: TGTGCCAGCAGCTTACAGGGACTAGCGGCGCGCAGCACAGATACGCAGTATTTT. Together with reference TRBV7-3 and TRBJ2-3, the CDR3 gives the full variable domain: GAGVSQTPSNKVTEKGKYVELRCDPISGHTALYWYRQSLGQGPEFLIYFQGTGAADDSGLPNDRFFAVRPEGSVSTLKIQRTERGDSAVYLCASSLQGLAARSTDTQYFGPGTRLTVL.

The chain joins TRBV10-3 to TRBJ2-7; D is uncertain. V gave up 11 bases and J gave up 0 bases, with 14 bases separating them. CDR1 is ENHRY, CDR2 SYGVKD, per germline. CDR3 length equals 13 residues. The chain's CDR3 is CASLDTDSYEQYF. CDR3 nucleotide sequence: TGTGCCTCTCTGGATACTGACTCCTACGAGCAGTACTTC.

The rearrangement joins TRBV7-8 to TRBJ2-2; 7 bases match TRBD2. The trim removed 2 bases at V and 8 bases at J, leaving 5 bases unmatched. CDR1 and CDR2 (germline): SGHVS, FQNEAQ. The CDR3 runs to 14 residues. DNA of the CDR3: TGTGCCAGCAGCTTAAGGGAGGGATCGGGGGAGCTGTTTTTT. Translating gives CASSLREGSGELFF.

The rearrangement uses TRBV6-1 and TRBJ2-3; D is ambiguous. Germline V gives CDR1 MNHNS, CDR2 SASEGT. Trimming took 7 bases from V and 6 from J, leaving 11 bases between them. The CDR3 has 12 amino acids. Here the CDR3 DNA reads TGTGCCAGCACCCAGGCCAAGGATACGCAGTATTTT. Residues: CASTQAKDTQYF.

The chain uses TRBV14 and TRBJ1-3; D remains ambiguous. Trimming cost V 1 base and J 0 bases, with 7 bases left between them. The CDR3 loop spans 15 amino acids. The germline V gene has CDR1 SGHDN and CDR2 FVKESK. The CDR3 here is CASSQVANSGNTIYF. The CDR3 bases are TGTGCCAGCAGCCAAGTGGCAAACTCTGGAAACACCATATATTTT.

The chain uses TRBV25-1 and TRBJ2-1, with D hard to call. V lost 2 bases and J 0 bases, leaving 14 bases between the germline ends. Per germline, CDR1 MGHDK and CDR2 SYGVNS. The length of the CDR3 is 17 residues. CDR3 DNA: TGTGCCAGCAGTGAAAATTCCCCCAGCAGCTCCTACAATGAGCAGTTCTTC. Its protein is CASSENSPSSSYNEQFF. The full variable domain, completed using reference TRBV25-1 and TRBJ2-1, is EADIYQTPRYLVIGTGKKITLECSQTMGHDKMYWYQQDPGMELHLIHYSYGVNSTEKGDLSSESTVSRIRTEHFPLTLESARPSHTSQYLCASSENSPSSSYNEQFFGPGTRLTVL.

The chain employs TRBV5-8 and TRBJ2-7; 9 bases are shared with TRBD2. The trim removed 1 base at V and 4 bases at J, leaving 6 bases unmatched. Germline V gene sequence: CDR1 SGHTS, CDR2 YDEGEE. This CDR3 has 15 residues. The CDR3 DNA is TGTGCCAGCAGCTTGTTAGCGGGAGCTTTTTACGAGCAGTACTTC. Protein sequence: CASSLLAGAFYEQYF.

In its sample, this clone was seen once. The chain uses TRBV5-5 and TRBJ1-4; D remains ambiguous. Germline CDR1 SGHKS, CDR2 YYEKEE (reference sequence). Trimming removed 5 bases from V and 7 bases from J, with 12 bases in between. The CDR3 is 13 residues long. DNA for the CDR3: TGTGCCAGCAGTCCTACCGTACTTGAAAAACTGTTTTTT. It encodes CASSPTVLEKLFF.

This chain joins TRBV7-9 and TRBJ1-4; D ambiguous. Per germline, CDR1 SEHNR and CDR2 FQNEAQ (reference sequence). This CDR3 comprises 14 residues. V was pared by 2 bases and J by 3 bases, with 7 bases between. CDR3 in DNA: TGTGCCAGCAGCTTACAGAGTTCTAATGAAAAACTGTTTTTT. As protein: CASSLQSSNEKLFF.

The table lists this clone with a count of one. V gene TRBV5-1 combines with J gene TRBJ1-2; 7 nucleotides match TRBD1. The germline CDR1 and CDR2 sequences are SGHRS and YFSETQ. CDR3 length: 13 residues. Trimming took 2 bases from V and 5 from J; bases not matched to a gene: 3. DNA for the CDR3: TGCGCCAGCAGCTTCGGGACAGAATATGGCTACACCTTC. Protein sequence: CASSFGTEYGYTF.

This chain uses TRBV30 with TRBJ1-2, with TRBD1 matching over 7 bases. CDR3 length: 13 amino acids. The V gene's germline CDR1 is GTSNPN and CDR2 SVGIG (reference sequence). Trimming at V came to 6 bases and at J to 4 bases, leaving 8 bases not matched to a gene. The CDR3 sequence: CACGTANIYGYTF. CDR3 bases: TGTGCCTGCGGGACAGCTAATATCTATGGCTACACCTTC. The full variable domain, its missing parts supplied by reference TRBV30 and TRBJ1-2, is SQTIHQWPATLVQPVGSPLSLECTVEGTSNPNLYWYRQAAGRGLQLLFYSVGIGQISSEVPQNLSASRPQDRQFILSSKKLLLSDSGFYLCACGTANIYGYTFGSGTRLTVV.

This clone was seen only once. The genes are TRBV7-8 and TRBJ1-1; a weak D match, TRBD1 (6 bases). Trimming pared 5 bases from V and 1 base from J, leaving 14 bases between. Germline V gene sequence: CDR1 SGHVS, CDR2 FQNEAQ. This CDR3 contains 15 residues. CDR3 bases: TGTGCCAGCAGCGTAACCGGGACATGGAACACTGAAGCTTTCTTT. Its protein is CASSVTGTWNTEAFF.

This clone was recorded once. The chain carries TRBV25-1 and TRBJ2-5, with a weak D call TRBD2 (5 bases). V shed 5 bases and J shed 5 bases, with 12 bases lying between them. This CDR3 contains 13 residues. The germline V gene encodes CDR1 MGHDK and CDR2 SYGVNS. The CDR3 bases are TGTGCCAGCAGTAGGAGGACTGGGGAGACCCAGTACTTC. This sequence encodes CASSRRTGETQYF.

The V and J genes are TRBV11-3 and TRBJ2-7, with a weak D call TRBD1 (6 bases). The CDR3 extends over 12 amino acids. Trimming took off 3 bases at V and 9 bases at J, with 12 bases between the two ends. CDR1 and CDR2 from the germline V gene are SGHNT and YENEEA. The CDR3 nucleotides are TGTGCCAGCAGCTTTACCTCAGGGGCGCAGTACTTC. Translating gives CASSFTSGAQYF.

The chain joins TRBV5-5 to TRBJ2-7, with 9 bases fitting TRBD1. Germline CDR1 SGHKS, CDR2 YYEKEE (reference sequence). The CDR3 contains 13 residues. The ends lost 5 bases at V and 5 bases at J; junction bases unmatched: 5. In DNA form, the CDR3 reads TGTGCCAGCAGAAAACAGGGGGCGCACGAGCAGTACTTC. It is translated as CASRKQGAHEQYF. Combining the CDR3 with reference TRBV5-5 and TRBJ2-7 gives the whole variable domain DAGVTQSPTHLIKTRGQQVTLRCSPISGHKSVSWYQQVLGQGPQFIFQYYEKEERGRGNFPDRFSARQFPNYSSELNVNALLLGDSALYLCASRKQGAHEQYFGPGTRLTVT.

The rearrangement links TRBV20-1 to TRBJ1-2, with D perhaps matching TRBD1 (6 bases). Trimming took off 5 bases at V and 8 bases at J, with 12 bases between the two ends. Germline loops: CDR1 DFQATT, CDR2 SNEGSKA (reference sequence). The CDR3 is made up of 11 amino acids. Here the CDR3 reads CSAGGQWGYTF. In DNA form, the CDR3 reads TGCAGTGCTGGAGGACAGTGGGGCTACACCTTC.

V is TRBV7-8 and J is TRBJ2-7; D ambiguous. V was shortened by 1 base and J by 0 bases, with 16 bases between the two germline ends. The length of the CDR3 is 17 residues. Germline V gene sequence: CDR1 SGHVS, CDR2 FQNEAQ. The CDR3 is CASSLVGGTTPSYEQYF. The CDR3 coding sequence is TGTGCCAGCAGCTTAGTGGGCGGAACAACCCCCTCCTACGAGCAGTACTTC.

This sequence joins TRBV5-1 and TRBJ2-7; no definite D call. Per the germline V gene, CDR1 is SGHRS and CDR2 is YFSETQ. CDR3 length: 17 residues. V was shortened by 4 bases and J by 2 bases, with 22 bases between the two germline ends. In DNA form, the CDR3 reads TGCGCCAGCAGCCAAAACTACCGGGTCGGAAAGCCCTACGAGCAGTACTTC. Translated, it gives CASSQNYRVGKPYEQYF.

The rearrangement uses TRBV2 and TRBJ1-4, with TRBD1 identical over 8 bases. CDR1 is SNHLY, CDR2 FYNNEI, per germline. CDR3 size: 15 residues. J gave up 4 bases and V 7 bases, and 8 bases lay outside the gene matches. This chain's CDR3 is CASTKDRVINEKLFF. The CDR3 DNA follows: TGTGCCAGCACGAAGGACAGGGTGATTAATGAAAAACTGTTTTTT.

This rearrangement joins TRBV7-6 to TRBJ2-1; 11 bases match TRBD2. CDR1 is SGHVS, CDR2 FNYEAQ, per germline. J was trimmed by 6 bases and V by 5 bases; bases with no gene match: 3. This CDR3 is built from 14 residues. The CDR3, as DNA: TGTGCCAGCAGCGCGGGACTAGCGGCCAATGAGCAGTTCTTC. Translated, it gives CASSAGLAANEQFF. Complete variable domain (other parts from reference TRBV7-6 and TRBJ2-1): GAGVSQSPRYKVTKRGQDVALRCDPISGHVSLYWYRQALGQGPEFLTYFNYEAQQDKSGLPNDRFSAERPEGSISTLTIQRTEQRDSAMYRCASSAGLAANEQFFGPGTRLTVL.